The 26 T cell receptor beta chains given below trace back to one sample, sequenced in a study of blood T cell repertoires in COVID-19. Profiling relied on immunoSEQ multiplex PCR, and the TCRdb table lists in-frame clones only, not all of them. The sample includes roughly 200,000 clones, almost 90% seen only once; the top ten take around 1.4%. The material sequenced was peripheral blood. The receptors come from a man aged 18-30 years with active or convalescent COVID-19.

The chain couples TRBV5-5 to TRBJ1-3; D is perhaps TRBD1 (6 bases). CDR1 and CDR2 (germline): SGHKS, YYEKEE (reference sequence). Trimming took 4 bases from V and 0 from J, leaving 8 bases between them. This CDR3 is 14 amino acids long. The CDR3 DNA reads as TGTGCCAGCAGCCCGACAGGCTCTGGAAACACCATATATTTT. Translating it yields CASSPTGSGNTIYF.

The chain has TRBV5-8 and TRBJ2-7; TRBD2 matches 11 bases. CDR3 length: 17 residues. Germline CDR1 and CDR2: SGHTS and YDEGEE. V shed 3 bases and J 0 bases; nucleotides not matched to a gene: 8. CDR3 in DNA: TGTGCCAGCAGCTACGGGACTAGCGGAAGGAGCTCCTACGAGCAGTACTTC. Translating it yields CASSYGTSGRSSYEQYF.

The rearrangement uses TRBV29-1 and TRBJ2-5; tentative D call: TRBD2 (7 bases). CDR1 SQVTM and CDR2 ANQGSEA come from the germline V gene. Deletions cut 8 bases from V and 1 base from J, with 20 bases between. The CDR3 length is 15 residues. The CDR3 sequence: CSSRPGGSFQETQYF. In nucleotides, the CDR3 is TGCAGCTCCCGACCGGGGGGCTCCTTCCAAGAGACCCAGTACTTC.

The table lists this clone with a few counts. The gene calls are TRBV27 and TRBJ2-7, with D maybe TRBD1 (6 bases). Trimming removed 5 bases from V and 1 base from J, with 12 bases in between. The length of the CDR3 is 14 residues. The germline V gene encodes CDR1 MNHEY and CDR2 SMNVEV (reference sequence). The chain's CDR3 is CASSLGQNSYEQYF. In nucleotides, the CDR3 is TGTGCCAGCAGTCTGGGACAAAATTCCTACGAGCAGTACTTC.

The chain joins TRBV30 to TRBJ2-1; 9 bases are a match to TRBD2. The CDR3 length is 13 residues. V was pared by 6 bases and J by 9 bases, with 9 bases of the junction left unmatched. Looked up from germline, CDR1 is GTSNPN and CDR2 is SVGIG (reference sequence). The CDR3 spells CACLREGPPEQFF. In DNA, the CDR3 is TGTGCCTGTTTGCGGGAGGGCCCCCCTGAGCAGTTCTTC.

V is TRBV30 and J is TRBJ2-4; D is perhaps TRBD2 (6 bases). Germline V lookup: CDR1 GTSNPN, CDR2 SVGIG (reference sequence). V lost 4 bases and J lost 9, with 16 bases in between. The CDR3 runs to 13 residues. The chain's CDR3 is CAWTSRELGIQYF. CDR3 nucleotide sequence: TGTGCCTGGACCTCCCGGGAGTTGGGCATTCAGTACTTC. Variable domain in full (rest from reference TRBV30 and TRBJ2-4): SQTIHQWPATLVQPVGSPLSLECTVEGTSNPNLYWYRQAAGRGLQLLFYSVGIGQISSEVPQNLSASRPQDRQFILSSKKLLLSDSGFYLCAWTSRELGIQYFGAGTRLSVL.

This sequence joins TRBV5-1 and TRBJ1-2, with 9 positions matching TRBD1. Germline CDR1 SGHRS, CDR2 YFSETQ. The V segment lost 4 bases and the J segment 3 bases; nucleotides outside the gene matches: 7. The CDR3 totals 15 residues. Written as DNA, the CDR3 is TGCGCCAGCAGCGACTCCGGGACAGGGTACTATGGCTACACCTTC. Encoded protein: CASSDSGTGYYGYTF.

This clone has more than one count but fewer than ten. The genes are TRBV13 and TRBJ2-5, with 9 bases that match TRBD2. The germline V gene has CDR1 PRHDT and CDR2 FYEKMQ (reference sequence). V lost 2 bases to trimming and J lost 2 bases; unmatched junction nucleotides: 12. There are 18 residues in the CDR3. The CDR3 loop is CASSLRVVAGVGQETQYF. The CDR3 coding sequence is TGTGCCAGCAGCTTAAGGGTGGTAGCGGGAGTCGGTCAAGAGACCCAGTACTTC.

The V call is TRBV6-5, the J call TRBJ1-1; D is unclear. V was clipped by 7 bases and J by 0 bases, with 12 bases between them. CDR3 size: 14 residues. CDR1 MNHEY and CDR2 SVGAGI come from the germline V gene. The CDR3 bases are TGTGCCAGCACTCTGGCGGCAATGAACACTGAAGCTTTCTTT. It yields the protein CASTLAAMNTEAFF.

This rearrangement joins TRBV6-5 to TRBJ1-1; D is possibly TRBD1 (5 bases). V was shortened by 6 bases and J by 4 bases, with 15 bases between the two germline ends. The germline V gene encodes CDR1 MNHEY and CDR2 SVGAGI. The CDR3 contains 14 residues. The CDR3 loop is CASSYVPGSTEAFF. The CDR3 coding sequence is TGTGCCAGCAGCTACGTACCAGGGTCCACTGAAGCTTTCTTT.

V usage is TRBV7-2 and J usage is TRBJ2-7; 11 nucleotides align to TRBD2. Trimming removed 3 bases from V and 4 bases from J; junction bases left unmatched: 11. Germline loops: CDR1 SGHTA, CDR2 FQGNSA. This CDR3 region has 17 residues. The CDR3 reads CASSLATLAGGIYEQYF. In DNA, the CDR3 is TGTGCCAGCAGCTTGGCCACCTTAGCGGGAGGGATTTACGAGCAGTACTTC.

Many counts were recorded for this clone. The chain uses TRBV6-5 and TRBJ2-7; the D gene is possibly TRBD2 (6 bases). The V gene lost 5 bases and the J gene lost 7 bases, with 18 bases spanning the gap. This CDR3 is built from 14 residues. CDR1 is MNHEY and CDR2 is SVGAGI in the germline V gene. CDR3 protein: CASSSRETVREQYF. For the CDR3, the DNA is TGTGCCAGCAGTAGCCGGGAGACAGTGCGAGAGCAGTACTTC.

This chain links TRBV30 with TRBJ2-7, with 11 bases fitting TRBD2. The CDR3 length is 17 residues. V was pared by 0 bases and J by 2 bases, with 9 bases of the junction left unmatched. Germline V gene sequence: CDR1 GTSNPN, CDR2 SVGIG (reference sequence). Here the CDR3 DNA reads TGTGCCTGGAGTGTAAGGCGCGGGACTAGCGGCACCTACGAGCAGTACTTC. Its protein product is CAWSVRRGTSGTYEQYF. Filled out from reference TRBV30 and TRBJ2-7, the complete variable domain reads SQTIHQWPATLVQPVGSPLSLECTVEGTSNPNLYWYRQAAGRGLQLLFYSVGIGQISSEVPQNLSASRPQDRQFILSSKKLLLSDSGFYLCAWSVRRGTSGTYEQYFGPGTRLTVT.

The rearrangement uses TRBV6-5 and TRBJ2-3; 9 positions match TRBD2. The CDR3 runs to 16 residues. V shed 4 bases, J shed 3 bases, and the junction held 8 bases outside the gene matches. Germline V gives CDR1 MNHEY, CDR2 SVGAGI. CDR3 nucleotide sequence: TGTGCCAGCAGTTTGGGTAGCGGGAGTATTACAGATACGCAGTATTTT. This codes for CASSLGSGSITDTQYF.

This chain joins TRBV30 and TRBJ1-1; D is unclear. V was pared by 4 bases and J by 1 base, with 7 bases between. This CDR3 region has 12 residues. In germline, CDR1 is GTSNPN, CDR2 SVGIG (reference sequence). The CDR3 here is CAWKLQNTEAFF. CDR3 DNA: TGTGCCTGGAAACTCCAGAACACTGAAGCTTTCTTT.

This clone is a singleton in its sample. The V gene is TRBV12-5, the J gene TRBJ1-1; possibly TRBD1 for D (6 bases). V gave up 2 bases and J gave up 0 bases, with 16 bases separating them. This CDR3 spans 17 amino acids. Germline loops: CDR1 LGHNT, CDR2 FRNRAP. This CDR3 is CASGLLPSRDMNTEAFF. DNA for the CDR3: TGTGCTAGTGGTTTGCTACCAAGTCGGGACATGAACACTGAAGCTTTCTTT.

The chain couples TRBV5-6 to TRBJ2-7, with TRBD1 as a possible D gene (7 bases). V lost 1 base and J 4 bases, leaving 12 bases between the germline ends. The CDR3 runs to 14 residues. Germline CDR1 SGHDT, CDR2 YYEEEE. The chain's CDR3 is CASSLRQGGYEQYF. DNA for the CDR3: TGTGCCAGCAGCTTGAGGCAGGGGGGTTACGAGCAGTACTTC.

This clone appeared once. V usage is TRBV10-3 and J usage is TRBJ2-1; D is possibly TRBD2 (6 bases). V dropped 4 bases and J dropped 9 bases, with 10 bases sitting between them. Germline values: CDR1 ENHRY, CDR2 SYGVKD. CDR3 length equals 12 residues. The CDR3 region is CAISVVGGEQFF. The CDR3, as DNA: TGTGCCATCAGTGTCGTGGGAGGTGAGCAGTTCTTC.

This chain uses TRBV27 with TRBJ2-7, with TRBD1 as a possible D gene (6 bases). This CDR3 spans 14 amino acids. V shed 6 bases and J shed 4 bases, with 16 bases lying between them. Germline V gene sequence: CDR1 MNHEY, CDR2 SMNVEV (reference sequence). The CDR3 here is CASSPPLGAYEQYF. The CDR3 DNA reads TGTGCCAGCAGCCCGCCCTTGGGGGCTTACGAGCAGTACTTC.

The genes are TRBV18 and TRBJ1-5; no clear D. The V end was cut by 2 bases, the J end by 2 bases, with 10 bases between. The germline CDR1 and CDR2 sequences are KGHSH and LQKENI. This CDR3 is built from 15 residues. CDR3 region: CASSPEVAGNQPQHF. The CDR3, as DNA: TGTGCCAGCTCACCAGAAGTCGCAGGCAATCAGCCCCAGCATTTT.

V is TRBV7-8 and J is TRBJ1-2, with 11 bases fitting TRBD1. Germline CDR1 and CDR2: SGHVS and FQNEAQ. CDR3 size: 16 residues. Losses at the gene ends were 1 base for V and 7 bases for J; bases not matched to a gene: 8. The CDR3 DNA is TGTGCCAGCAGCTTAGGCATGGGGACAGGGGGTGGTGGCTACACCTTC. Protein product: CASSLGMGTGGGGYTF.

The chain recombines TRBV3-1 (or the pseudogene TRBV3-2) with TRBJ2-7, with D perhaps matching TRBD2 (6 bases). Trimming pared 4 bases from V and 2 bases from J, leaving 18 bases between. The length of the CDR3 is 16 residues. Germline CDR1 LGHDT, CDR2 YNNKEL (reference sequence). The CDR3, as DNA: TGTGCCAGCAGCCCAAGGTTCGGGGGAATTCCCTACGAGCAGTACTTC. Amino acids: CASSPRFGGIPYEQYF.

The chain uses TRBV3-1 (or the pseudogene TRBV3-2) and TRBJ1-1; perhaps TRBD1 as D (6 bases). Germline V gene data show CDR1 as LGHDT and CDR2 as YNNKEL (reference sequence). V lost 4 bases and J lost 8, with 17 bases in between. This CDR3 has 14 residues. In DNA, the CDR3 is TGTGCCAGCAGCCCAGATAGGAAGGGGGGGGAAGCTTTCTTT. The encoded protein is CASSPDRKGGEAFF.

V and J are TRBV14 and TRBJ2-3; D is undetermined. V was cut by 5 bases and J by 1 base, with 10 bases left in between. The CDR3 extends over 14 amino acids. Germline lookup yields CDR1 SGHDN and CDR2 FVKESK. CDR3 nucleotides: TGTGCCAGCAGCTACAGTGCCCGCACAGATACGCAGTATTTT. As protein: CASSYSARTDTQYF. The variable domain in full, with the rest retrieved from reference TRBV14 and TRBJ2-3, is EAGVTQFPSHSVIEKGQTVTLRCDPISGHDNLYWYRRVMGKEIKFLLHFVKESKQDESGMPNNRFLAERTGGTYSTLKVQPAELEDSGVYFCASSYSARTDTQYFGPGTRLTVL.

The rearrangement links TRBV5-4 to TRBJ1-5; 7 bases align to TRBD1. The CDR3 covers 14 residues. Unmatched junction bases numbered 3, after V lost 2 bases and J lost 4 bases. From germline, CDR1 is SGHNT and CDR2 YYREEE (reference sequence). The CDR3 DNA sequence: TGTGCCAGCAGCTTAGGGGGCTCGAATCAGCCCCAGCATTTT. Translated: CASSLGGSNQPQHF.

The sample holds one count of this clone. The genes are TRBV11-3 and TRBJ2-5; weak D call: TRBD2 (6 bases). The germline gives CDR1 SGHNT, CDR2 YENEEA. The CDR3 covers 16 residues. Trimming stripped 2 bases from V and 5 bases from J, with 18 bases between. Written as DNA, the CDR3 is TGTGCCAGCAGCTTAACGAGTGTGGGGGGTTTCGAGACCCAGTACTTC. It translates to CASSLTSVGGFETQYF.